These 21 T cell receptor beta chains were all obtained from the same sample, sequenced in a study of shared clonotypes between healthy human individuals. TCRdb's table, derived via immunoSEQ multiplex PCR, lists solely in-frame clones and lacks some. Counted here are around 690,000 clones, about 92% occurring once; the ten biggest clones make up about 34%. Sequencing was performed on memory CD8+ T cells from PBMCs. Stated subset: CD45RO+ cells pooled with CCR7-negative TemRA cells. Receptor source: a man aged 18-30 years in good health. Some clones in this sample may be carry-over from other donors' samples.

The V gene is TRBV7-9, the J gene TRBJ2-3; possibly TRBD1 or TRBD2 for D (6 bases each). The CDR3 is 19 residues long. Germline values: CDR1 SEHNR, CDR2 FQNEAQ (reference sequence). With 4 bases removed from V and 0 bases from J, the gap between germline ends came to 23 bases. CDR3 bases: TGTGCCAGCAGCTACACCTTCCTCCGGGGGCAGATTAGCACAGATACGCAGTATTTT. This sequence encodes CASSYTFLRGQISTDTQYF.

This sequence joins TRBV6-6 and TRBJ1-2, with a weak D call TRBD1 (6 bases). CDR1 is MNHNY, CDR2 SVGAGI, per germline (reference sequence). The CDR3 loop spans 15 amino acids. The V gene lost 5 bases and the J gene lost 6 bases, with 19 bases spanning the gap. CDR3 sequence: CASSQDRGPPNGYTF. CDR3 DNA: TGTGCCAGCAGTCAGGACAGAGGGCCTCCTAATGGCTACACCTTC.

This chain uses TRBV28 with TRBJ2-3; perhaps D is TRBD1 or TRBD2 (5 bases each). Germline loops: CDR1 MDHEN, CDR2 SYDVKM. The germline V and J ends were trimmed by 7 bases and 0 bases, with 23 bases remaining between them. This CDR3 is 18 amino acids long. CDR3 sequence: CASTLPSGPPTSTDTQYF. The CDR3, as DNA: TGTGCCAGCACCCTACCATCGGGACCGCCAACAAGCACAGATACGCAGTATTTT.

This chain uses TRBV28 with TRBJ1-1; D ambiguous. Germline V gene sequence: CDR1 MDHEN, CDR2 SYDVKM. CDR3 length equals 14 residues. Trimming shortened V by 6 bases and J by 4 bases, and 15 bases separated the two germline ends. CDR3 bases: TGTGCCAGCAGCTCCCCCCGGGTGTCCACTGAAGCTTTCTTT. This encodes CASSSPRVSTEAFF.

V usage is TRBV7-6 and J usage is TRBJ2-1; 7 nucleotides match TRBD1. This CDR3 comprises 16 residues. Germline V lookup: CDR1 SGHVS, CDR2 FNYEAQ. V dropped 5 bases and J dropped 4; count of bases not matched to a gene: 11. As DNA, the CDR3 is TGTGCCAGCAGCCTCAGGGGGTCGAATACTTACAATGAGCAGTTCTTC. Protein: CASSLRGSNTYNEQFF.

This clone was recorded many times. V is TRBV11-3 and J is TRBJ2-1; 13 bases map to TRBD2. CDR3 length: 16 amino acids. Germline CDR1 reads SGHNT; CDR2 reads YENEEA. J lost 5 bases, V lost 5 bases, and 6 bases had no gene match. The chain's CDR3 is CASSARGLAGNNEQFF. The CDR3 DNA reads TGTGCCAGCAGCGCTAGGGGACTAGCGGGAAACAATGAGCAGTTCTTC.

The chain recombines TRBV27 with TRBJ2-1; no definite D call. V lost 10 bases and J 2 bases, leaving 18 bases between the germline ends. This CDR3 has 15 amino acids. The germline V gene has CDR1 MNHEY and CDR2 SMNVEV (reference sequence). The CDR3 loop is CANFPLGGAYNEQFF. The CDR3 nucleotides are TGTGCCAACTTCCCCCTGGGCGGAGCCTACAATGAGCAGTTCTTC.

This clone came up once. CDR3 nucleotide sequence: TGTGCCAGTAGTATTTGGCTAGCGGCCACCTACGAGCAGTACTTC. As protein: CASSIWLAATYEQYF. This chain joins TRBV19 and TRBJ2-7, with 7 bases identical to TRBD2. The CDR3 has 15 amino acids. Per germline, CDR1 LNHDA and CDR2 SQIVND (reference sequence). V dropped 3 bases and J dropped 2; count of bases not matched to a gene: 7. Full variable domain (outside the CDR3, taken from reference TRBV19 and TRBJ2-7): DGGITQSPKYLFRKEGQNVTLSCEQNLNHDAMYWYRQDPGQGLRLIYYSQIVNDFQKGDIAEGYSVSREKKESFPLTVTSAQKNPTAFYLCASSIWLAATYEQYFGPGTRLTVT.

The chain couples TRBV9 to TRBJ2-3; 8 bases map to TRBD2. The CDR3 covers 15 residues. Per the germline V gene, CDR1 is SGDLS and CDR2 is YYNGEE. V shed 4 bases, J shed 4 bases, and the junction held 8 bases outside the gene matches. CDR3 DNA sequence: TGTGCCAGCAGCCCCCGCGGGGGGATCGCAGATACGCAGTATTTT. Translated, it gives CASSPRGGIADTQYF.

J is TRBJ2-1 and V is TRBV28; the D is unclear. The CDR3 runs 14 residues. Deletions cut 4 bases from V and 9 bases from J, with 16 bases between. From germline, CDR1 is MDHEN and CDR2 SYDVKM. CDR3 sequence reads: CASSSMGNSGEQFF. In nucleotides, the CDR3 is TGTGCCAGCAGTTCTATGGGTAACAGTGGTGAGCAGTTCTTC.

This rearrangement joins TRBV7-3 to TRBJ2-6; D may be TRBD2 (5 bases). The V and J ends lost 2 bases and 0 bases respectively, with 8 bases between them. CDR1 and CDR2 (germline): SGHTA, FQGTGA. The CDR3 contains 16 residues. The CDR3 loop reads CASSLYAGSGANVLTF. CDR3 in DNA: TGTGCCAGCAGCTTATACGCGGGCTCTGGGGCCAACGTCCTGACTTTC.

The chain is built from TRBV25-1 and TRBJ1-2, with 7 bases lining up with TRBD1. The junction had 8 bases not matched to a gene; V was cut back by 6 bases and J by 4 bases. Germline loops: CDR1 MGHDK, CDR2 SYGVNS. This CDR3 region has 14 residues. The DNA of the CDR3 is TGTGCCAGCAGCGAGACAGGGACTCGCTATGGCTACACCTTC. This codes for CASSETGTRYGYTF.

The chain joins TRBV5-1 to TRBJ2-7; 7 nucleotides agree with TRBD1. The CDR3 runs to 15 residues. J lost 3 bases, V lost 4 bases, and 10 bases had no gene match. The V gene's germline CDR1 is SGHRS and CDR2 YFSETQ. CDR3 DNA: TGCGCCAGCAGCGGTGGGAGAGGGGGCTTCTACGAGCAGTACTTC. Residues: CASSGGRGGFYEQYF.

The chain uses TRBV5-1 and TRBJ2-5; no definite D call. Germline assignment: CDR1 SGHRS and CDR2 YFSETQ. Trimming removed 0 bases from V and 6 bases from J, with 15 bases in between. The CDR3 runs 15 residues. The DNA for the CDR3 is TGCGCCAGCAGCTTGGAGTCAGTGAAGACCAAGACCCAGTACTTC. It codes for CASSLESVKTKTQYF.

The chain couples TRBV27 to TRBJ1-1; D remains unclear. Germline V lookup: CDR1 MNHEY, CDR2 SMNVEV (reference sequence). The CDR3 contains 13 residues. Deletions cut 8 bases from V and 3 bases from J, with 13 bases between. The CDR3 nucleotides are TGTGCCAGCGGCGGATTGTGGGACACTGAAGCTTTCTTT. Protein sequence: CASGGLWDTEAFF.

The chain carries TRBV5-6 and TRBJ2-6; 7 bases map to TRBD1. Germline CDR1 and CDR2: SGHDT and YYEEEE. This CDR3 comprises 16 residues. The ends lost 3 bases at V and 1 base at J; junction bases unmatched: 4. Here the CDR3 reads CASSSPTGSGANVLTF. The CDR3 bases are TGTGCCAGCAGCTCGCCGACAGGGTCTGGGGCCAACGTCCTGACTTTC.

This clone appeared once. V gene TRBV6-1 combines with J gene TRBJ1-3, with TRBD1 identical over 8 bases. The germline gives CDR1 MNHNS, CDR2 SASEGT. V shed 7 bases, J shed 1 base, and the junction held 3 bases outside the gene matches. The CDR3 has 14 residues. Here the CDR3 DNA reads TGTGCCAGCACCGACAGGGGTTCTGGAAACACCATATATTTT. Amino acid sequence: CASTDRGSGNTIYF.

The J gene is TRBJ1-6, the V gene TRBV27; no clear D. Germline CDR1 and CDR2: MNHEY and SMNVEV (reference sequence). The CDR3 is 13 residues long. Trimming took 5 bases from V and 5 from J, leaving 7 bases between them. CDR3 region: CASSALHNSPLHF. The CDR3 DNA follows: TGTGCCAGCAGTGCGCTGCATAATTCACCCCTCCACTTT.

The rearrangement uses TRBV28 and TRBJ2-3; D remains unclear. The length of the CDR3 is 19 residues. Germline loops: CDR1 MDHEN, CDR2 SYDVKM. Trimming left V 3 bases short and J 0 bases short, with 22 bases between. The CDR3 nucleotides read TGTGCCAGCAGTTTCGCCCCTTACTTGGGCCATACTAGCACAGATACGCAGTATTTT. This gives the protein CASSFAPYLGHTSTDTQYF.

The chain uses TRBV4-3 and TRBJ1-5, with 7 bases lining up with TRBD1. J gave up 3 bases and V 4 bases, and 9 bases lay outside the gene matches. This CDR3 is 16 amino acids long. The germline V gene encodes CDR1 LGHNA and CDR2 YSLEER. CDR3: CASSPGTALTNQPQHF. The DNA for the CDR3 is TGCGCCAGCAGCCCCGGGACAGCCTTAACCAATCAGCCCCAGCATTTT.

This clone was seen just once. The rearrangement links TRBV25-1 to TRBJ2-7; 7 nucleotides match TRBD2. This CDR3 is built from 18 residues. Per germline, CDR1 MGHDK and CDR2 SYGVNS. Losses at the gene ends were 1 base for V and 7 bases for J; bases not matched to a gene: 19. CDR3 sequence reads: CASSEWLAEGATSPEQYF. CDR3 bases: TGTGCCAGCAGTGAATGGCTAGCGGAGGGAGCTACGAGCCCGGAGCAGTACTTC.